The rows below give T cell receptor beta chains drawn from one sample of a study of T cell clones after liver transplantation. Generated by immunoSEQ multiplex PCR, the TCRdb table keeps only in-frame clones and is missing some. Counted here are roughly 51,000 clones, more than 65% occurring once; the ten biggest clones make up more than 9%. Sequenced material: CD4+ T cells from blood, taken approximately 54 months after liver transplant. The receptors originated from a human patient who received a liver transplant. A subset of T cells may come from the graft donor. The CDR3 runs from the conserved cysteine through the conserved F or W. The order of the fields is clone size, J gene, D gene, V gene, CDR3 DNA, CDR3 protein. The D gene is left open where the match is weak. The size of a clone is reported for some rows only, either as once, few or many, or as a class for expanded clones.

. TRBJ2-1 TRBD2 TRBV6-1 TGTGCCTCCCTCTACGGGGGGAGGAATGAGCAGTTCTTC CASLYGGRNEQFF
once TRBJ1-2 . TRBV7-9 TGTGCCAGCAGCCAGAACCAGGGGACCTATGGCTACACCTTC CASSQNQGTYGYTF
few TRBJ2-7 . TRBV27 TGTGCCAGCAGTCCAACCAACAGGATTTCCTACGAGCAGTACTTC CASSPTNRISYEQYF
. TRBJ1-5 . TRBV6-5 TGTGCCAGCAGTTACGGAAGGGGAGGCCAGCCCCAGCATTTT CASSYGRGGQPQHF
. TRBJ2-3 . TRBV7-3 TGTGCCAGCAGCTTCCACCAGGGGCTAACAGATACGCAGTATTTT CASSFHQGLTDTQYF
medium-sized TRBJ1-6 . TRBV6-1 TGTGCCAGCAGCGCCGGGCCATATAATTCACCCCTCCACTTT CASSAGPYNSPLHF
. TRBJ2-3 . TRBV7-9 TGTGCCAGCAGCTTAGTTCGCGGCACAGATACGCAGTATTTT CASSLVRGTDTQYF
once TRBJ2-3 TRBD1 TRBV9 TGTGCCAGCAGCCCGAACCCAGGGGGTAGTACGAGCACAGATACGCAGTATTTT CASSPNPGGSTSTDTQYF
. TRBJ1-4 . TRBV6-5 TGTGCCAGCAAGGGGGACGAAAAACTGTTTTTT CASKGDEKLFF
few TRBJ1-4 TRBD1 TRBV14 TGTGCCAGCAGCCAAGGGACAGGGGGAAAACTGTTTTTT CASSQGTGGKLFF
. TRBJ2-1 TRBD2 TRBV7-2 TGTGCCAGCAGACCGCAGCGGGGGCCTTACAATGAGCAGTTCTTC CASRPQRGPYNEQFF
. TRBJ2-3 TRBD2 TRBV4-1 TGCGCCAGCAGCCTCCGACTAGCGGGGGGGAGCACAGATACGCAGTATTTT CASSLRLAGGSTDTQYF
. TRBJ2-5 . TRBV12-5 TGTGCTAGTGGTTTGAACCAAGAGACCCAGTACTTC CASGLNQETQYF
. TRBJ2-5 . TRBV5-4 TGTGCCAGCAGCTACCAGGGCTTGGAAGAGACCCAGTACTTC CASSYQGLEETQYF
. TRBJ2-5 TRBD1 TRBV2 TGTGCCAGCAGGGCCCTCGGGACAGGAGGGCAAGAGACCCAGTACTTC CASRALGTGGQETQYF
few TRBJ1-6 . TRBV19 TGTGCCAGTAGTCGACAGGCAGCTGGAAATTCACCCCTCCACTTT CASSRQAAGNSPLHF
. TRBJ2-4 . TRBV7-9 TGTGCCAGCAGCCCCGGGGACCGGCAAGCCAAAAACATTCAGTACTTC CASSPGDRQAKNIQYF
. TRBJ1-4 TRBD1 TRBV7-9 TGTGCCAGCAGCTTCGGACAGGATGAGAATGAAAAACTGTTTTTT CASSFGQDENEKLFF
. TRBJ1-5 . TRBV6-5 TGTGCCAGCAGAGATTACAGGGAAGATCAGCCCCAGCATTTT CASRDYREDQPQHF
. TRBJ2-7 TRBD2 TRBV11-2 TGTGCCAGCAGAAACTTAGCGGGGGTGCACCTCTACGAGCAGTACTTC CASRNLAGVHLYEQYF
. TRBJ1-5 . TRBV11-2 TGTGCCAGCAGCCAATCAGGTTTTCAGCCCCAGCATTTT CASSQSGFQPQHF
. TRBJ1-5 TRBD1 TRBV10-3 TGTGCCATCTCTCAGGACAGGGTGGGTCAGCCCCAGCATTTT CAISQDRVGQPQHF
. TRBJ1-6 . TRBV5-1 TGCGCCAGCAGCTTGGAAGGTAATTCACCCCTCCACTTT CASSLEGNSPLHF
. TRBJ1-4 . TRBV30 TGTGCCTGGAAGCCCCCGGTTAGGGCTAATGAAAAACTGTTTTTT CAWKPPVRANEKLFF
once TRBJ2-7 TRBD1 TRBV5-6 TGTGCCAGCAGCGTCGGGACAGGGTTAGGCGAGCAGTACTTC CASSVGTGLGEQYF
. TRBJ2-2 . TRBV7-2 TGTGCCAGCAGCCAAAGGGGGGGTAGGCACGGGGAGCTGTTTTTT CASSQRGGRHGELFF
. TRBJ1-1 TRBD1 TRBV7-2 TGTGCCAGCAGCTTACAGGGGGCGAACACTGAAGCTTTCTTT CASSLQGANTEAFF
. TRBJ1-6 TRBD1 TRBV6-6 TGTGCCAGCACGACAGGGGTAAACCATAATTCACCCCTCCACTTT CASTTGVNHNSPLHF
. TRBJ2-7 . TRBV28 TGTGCCAGCAGGTCCGGGAGCTCCTACGAGCAGTACTTC CASRSGSSYEQYF
. TRBJ1-2 TRBD1 TRBV2 TGTGCCAGCAGTGAACGGACAGGGTTTTCTGGCTACACCTTC CASSERTGFSGYTF
. TRBJ1-1 . TRBV2 TGTGCCAGCAGTGAGCAGGGGTTCGTCACTGAAGCTTTCTTT CASSEQGFVTEAFF
few TRBJ1-1 . TRBV28 TGTGCCAGCAGTTCGCAGGGAAGGCATACTGAAGCTTTCTTT CASSSQGRHTEAFF
once TRBJ2-7 . TRBV30 TGTGCCTGGAGTGTAAGGTCGGGGGTTACCTACGAGCAGTACTTC CAWSVRSGVTYEQYF